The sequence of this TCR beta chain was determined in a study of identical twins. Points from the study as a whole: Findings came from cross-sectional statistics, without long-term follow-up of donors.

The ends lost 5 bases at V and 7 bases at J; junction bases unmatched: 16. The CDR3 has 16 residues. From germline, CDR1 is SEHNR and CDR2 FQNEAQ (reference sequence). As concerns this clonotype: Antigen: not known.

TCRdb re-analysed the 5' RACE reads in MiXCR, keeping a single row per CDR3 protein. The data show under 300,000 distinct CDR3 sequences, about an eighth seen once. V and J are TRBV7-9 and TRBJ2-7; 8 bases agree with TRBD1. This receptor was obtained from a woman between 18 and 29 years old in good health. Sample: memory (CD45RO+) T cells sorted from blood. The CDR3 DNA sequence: TGTGCCAGCAGCCAAGGGGTTCGGCAGGGGGCAAGGGAGCAGTACTTC. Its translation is CASSQGVRQGAREQYF.